Below, one T cell receptor (beta chain) is given with its context. Its antigen is not yet known. Within one base of it there is no much larger clone, and no base qualities were kept. Blood samples were collected up to 4 times in the first month after transplant and then at least monthly when available. The entry originates in a study of graft-versus-host responses after intestinal transplantation (dated by TCRdb to the early 2020s). Looking at the study overall: The transplants that recipients received were multivisceral, liver-intestinal, or isolated intestinal. Every recipient was given anti-thymocyte globulin induction, followed by around three years of maintenance tacrolimus and steroids. Bulk TCR-beta CDR3 sequencing was used to track graft-versus-host and host-versus-graft alloreactive T cell clones in the graft, circulation and bone marrow after intestinal transplantation. Alloreactive clones were identified by sequencing pre-transplant mixed lymphocyte reaction products and comparing these products with unstimulated pre-transplant donor and recipient T cells. The cohort enrolled 20 to 30 intestinal transplant recipients including one retransplant, and a few patients lacking pretransplant specimens were excluded. Donor T cell macrochimerism was defined as a peak of at least 4% donor T cells among recipient peripheral blood mononuclear cells. Rather than going through the commercial service, samples from three later patients were sequenced in-house on an Illumina MiSeq and processed with MiXCR. The full study reports these points: In the allografts of patients with donor T cell macrochimerism, GvH to HvG T cell clonal ratios were high. The relatively low number and heterogeneity of intestinal transplant patients limited the conclusions. Early after transplant, peak levels of circulating GvH clones were found to be associated with declines in HvG clones. GvH clones were found in recipient bone marrow, and some of the GvH clones appeared earlier in ileal mucosa or blood, which is consistent with an intestinal mucosal origin.

V sheds 0 bases and J sheds 3 bases, leaving 6 bases between their ends. CDR3 length: 14 amino acids, cysteine to phenylalanine. Of the read, only the CDR3 DNA is kept; its 42 bases are in frame from base 1. The germline V gene yields MNHNS for CDR1 and SASEGT for CDR2. Libraries were prepared through the immunoSEQ multiplex PCR assay. High-throughput TCR-beta CDR3 sequencing of genomic DNA from most patients was performed by Adaptive Biotechnologies. Per the source publication's procedure: Adaptive's ImmunoSEQ software supplied the TCR sequencing data for 18 patients, while MiXCR and VDJtools were used to process a few other patients. CDR3 nucleotide sequences shared between donor and recipient were removed because their origin could not be assigned. Alloreactive clones required at least 2-fold expansion over unstimulated cells and minimum CFSE-low frequency of 0.002% (template counts) or 0.001% (read counts). A clone was considered mappable if detected in the sequenced pre-transplant spleen, lymph node, or MLR CFSE-low populations of the donor or recipient. Cumulative frequency of alloreactive clones was calculated as a percentage of all sequences weighted by copy number. The table was pulled from immuneACCESS by TCRdb, which kept in-frame rearrangements only. Such tables lose some clones; where checked, under half of the loss comes from unresolved V genes, and the rest has no known cause. Clone size and V and J calls were adopted from that table, with D and trimming inferred from the DNA. The sample includes more than 10,000 clones, with approximately 82% observed a single time. The biggest ten clones account for around half of the sample.

The sample was PBMCs, taken 120 to 130 days after transplant. The sequence is built from TRBV6-1 and TRBJ1-5; TRBD1 is a possible D gene, resting on 5 matching bases. The source of this sequence is a human patient who received an intestinal transplant, so some T cells may come from the graft donor. The bases are TGTGCCAGCAGTGAAGCAGGGACCAATCAGCCCCAGCATTTT. Translated, this gives CASSEAGTNQPQHF.